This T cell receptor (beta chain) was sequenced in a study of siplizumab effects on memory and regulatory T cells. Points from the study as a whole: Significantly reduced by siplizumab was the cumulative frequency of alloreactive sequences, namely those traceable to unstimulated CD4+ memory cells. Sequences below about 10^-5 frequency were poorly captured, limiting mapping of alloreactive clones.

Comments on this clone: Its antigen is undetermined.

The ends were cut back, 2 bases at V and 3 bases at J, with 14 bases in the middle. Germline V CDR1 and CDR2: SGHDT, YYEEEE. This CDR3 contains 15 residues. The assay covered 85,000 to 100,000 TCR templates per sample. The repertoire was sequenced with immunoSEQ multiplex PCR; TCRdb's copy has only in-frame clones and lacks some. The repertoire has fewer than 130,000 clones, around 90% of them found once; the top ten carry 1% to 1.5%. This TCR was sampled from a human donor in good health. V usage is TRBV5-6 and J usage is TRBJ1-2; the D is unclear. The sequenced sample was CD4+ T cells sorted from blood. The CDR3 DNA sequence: TGTGCCAGCAGCTTTGCCGGGGTCGGGGACTATGGCTACACCTTC. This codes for CASSFAGVGDYGYTF.